Following are 22 T cell receptor beta chains from one sample sequenced in a study of blood T cells in healthy people across ages. Combining a sample-barcoded 5' primer with a J-beta primer mix, a second PCR ran for about 6 to 12 cycles. TCRdb re-called the 5' RACE reads through MiXCR, storing one row per CDR3 protein. The sample lists 1.8 million or so distinct CDR3 sequences; roughly two fifths were seen once. Material: blood. These receptors came from a human donor in good health.

There are a few counts of this clonotype. This rearrangement joins TRBV9 to TRBJ2-1, with D maybe TRBD2 (6 bases). In germline, CDR1 is SGDLS, CDR2 YYNGEE. Trimming pared 2 bases from V and 0 bases from J, leaving 12 bases between. This CDR3 is 16 amino acids long. The CDR3 sequence: CASSVLLGGSYNEQFF. The CDR3 coding sequence is TGTGCCAGCAGCGTCCTCCTGGGGGGCTCCTACAATGAGCAGTTCTTC.

The genes are TRBV18 and TRBJ2-1, with D possibly being TRBD2 (5 bases). CDR1 and CDR2 from the germline V gene are KGHSH and LQKENI. The V end lost 6 bases, the J end lost 8 bases, and 17 bases lay between the germline ends. This CDR3 has 14 amino acids. CDR3 DNA sequence: TGTGCCAGCTCCCCCGCTGAGGGTTTCGATGAGCAGTTCTTC. This encodes CASSPAEGFDEQFF.

This chain connects TRBV29-1 to TRBJ2-7; 9 bases align to TRBD1. V trimming: 7 bases; J trimming: 5 bases; junction bases outside the gene matches: 9. The germline gives CDR1 SQVTM, CDR2 ANQGSEA. This CDR3 comprises 13 residues. The CDR3 reads CSAGGQGLNEQYF. CDR3 in DNA: TGCAGCGCCGGGGGACAGGGATTAAACGAGCAGTACTTC.

This chain joins TRBV20-1 and TRBJ2-7; 9 bases match TRBD1. The V gene's germline CDR1 is DFQATT and CDR2 SNEGSKA (reference sequence). The CDR3 sequence is 14 residues long. V was clipped by 6 bases and J by 0 bases; unmatched bases: 6. Written as DNA, the CDR3 is TGCAGTGCGCAGACAGGGGGACCCTCCTACGAGCAGTACTTC. It yields the protein CSAQTGGPSYEQYF.

The table lists this clonotype with a few counts. The genes are TRBV12-3 or TRBV12-4 and TRBJ1-1; tentative D call: TRBD1 (6 bases). The CDR3 is 17 amino acids. Trimming took 10 bases from V and 3 from J, leaving 27 bases between them. In DNA form, the CDR3 reads TGTGCCACCCGGTGGGGCCCCTTAATAGGACAGTACACTGAAGCTTTCTTT. Translation: CATRWGPLIGQYTEAFF.

This clonotype occurred many times. The gene calls are TRBV20-1 and TRBJ2-6; D gene ambiguous. Trimming stripped 3 bases from V and 0 bases from J, with 6 bases between. The germline V gene encodes CDR1 DFQATT and CDR2 SNEGSKA (reference sequence). This CDR3 contains 14 residues. The DNA for the CDR3 is TGCAGTGCTAGCCAGGTCTCTGGGGCCAACGTCCTGACTTTC. It translates to CSASQVSGANVLTF.

This clonotype came up a few times. The genes are TRBV20-1 and TRBJ1-2; D is undetermined. The V gene lost 2 bases and the J gene lost 8 bases, with 18 bases spanning the gap. The germline V gene has CDR1 DFQATT and CDR2 SNEGSKA (reference sequence). This CDR3 has 14 amino acids. This chain's CDR3 is CSARLAGSLGGYTF. CDR3 nucleotides: TGCAGTGCTAGACTGGCAGGTAGTTTGGGAGGCTACACCTTC.

This clonotype is a singleton in its sample. This sequence joins TRBV7-2 and TRBJ2-3; 10 bases align to TRBD2. CDR1 SGHTA and CDR2 FQGNSA come from the germline V gene. CDR3 size: 16 residues. With V trimmed by 4 bases and J by 0 bases, 4 bases remained unmatched. The CDR3 nucleotides are TGTGCCAGCAGCTCGCAGCGGGGGGGAAGCACAGATACGCAGTATTTT. The encoded protein is CASSSQRGGSTDTQYF. Supplemented by reference TRBV7-2 and TRBJ2-3, the full variable domain reads GAGVSQSPSNKVTEKGKDVELRCDPISGHTALYWYRQSLGQGLEFLIYFQGNSAPDKSGLPSDRFSAERTGGSVSTLTIQRTQQEDSAVYLCASSSQRGGSTDTQYFGPGTRLTVL.

V usage is TRBV5-6 and J usage is TRBJ2-1; 9 nucleotides align to TRBD2. CDR1 and CDR2 from the germline V gene are SGHDT and YYEEEE. J lost 6 bases, V lost 1 base, and 5 bases had no gene match. CDR3 size: 15 residues. The CDR3, as DNA: TGTGCCAGCAGCTTGAGGCGGGGGGGCAGCAATGAGCAGTTCTTC. Translation: CASSLRRGGSNEQFF.

The rearrangement uses TRBV4-2 and TRBJ2-3, with D hard to call. Germline values: CDR1 LGHNA, CDR2 YNFKEQ. Trimming took 1 base from V and 6 from J, leaving 14 bases between them. The CDR3 spans 15 residues. CDR3 nucleotides: TGTGCCAGCAGCCAAGCTCCAGGTACGGCGGATACGCAGTATTTT. Translated, it gives CASSQAPGTADTQYF.

V and J are TRBV7-2 and TRBJ1-3, with 7 bases lining up with TRBD1. The CDR3 has 15 amino acids. Per the germline V gene, CDR1 is SGHTA and CDR2 is FQGNSA. The J segment lost 1 base and the V segment lost 6 bases, leaving 6 bases of the junction unmatched. CDR3 coding DNA: TGTGCCAGCAGTTGGGGACAGTTGTCTGGAAACACCATATATTTT. It is translated as CASSWGQLSGNTIYF.

This chain uses TRBV7-9 with TRBJ1-1; 7 nucleotides align to TRBD1. With 5 bases clipped from V and 2 bases from J, the junction kept 5 bases outside the gene matches. CDR3 length: 14 residues. Germline CDR1 SEHNR, CDR2 FQNEAQ (reference sequence). Here the CDR3 reads CASSPQGDNTEAFF. DNA of the CDR3: TGTGCCAGCAGCCCTCAGGGGGATAACACTGAAGCTTTCTTT.

Only a few counts were recorded for this clonotype. The chain uses TRBV12-3 or TRBV12-4 and TRBJ2-1, with D perhaps TRBD2 (5 bases). The CDR3 loop spans 13 amino acids. V shed 8 bases and J shed 4 bases, with 12 bases lying between them. The CDR3 sequence: CASAGPEYNEQFF. CDR3 DNA: TGTGCCAGCGCGGGCCCCGAATACAATGAGCAGTTCTTC.

This clonotype was counted only a few times. V is TRBV7-6 and J is TRBJ1-6; D might be TRBD1 (6 bases). This CDR3 region has 14 residues. V was cut by 6 bases and J by 5 bases, with 11 bases left in between. Germline V lookup: CDR1 SGHVS, CDR2 FNYEAQ. The CDR3 DNA follows: TGTGCCAGCAGTGCCGGGACAAATAATTCACCCCTCCACTTT. Translating gives CASSAGTNNSPLHF.

The gene calls are TRBV7-2 and TRBJ2-4, with D perhaps TRBD1 (5 bases). The J call is in doubt because the DNA end fits TRBJ2-7 better. The CDR3 length is 16 residues. Germline values: CDR1 SGHTA, CDR2 FQGNSA. CDR3 amino acids: CASSDLSRRGTYEQYF. The CDR3 DNA sequence: TGTGCCAGCAGCGATCTGTCCCGTAGGGGAACCTACGAGCAGTACTTC.

This clonotype was seen only once. This sequence joins TRBV20-1 and TRBJ2-7; 7 nucleotides align to TRBD1. The CDR3 covers 12 residues. Germline V gene sequence: CDR1 DFQATT, CDR2 SNEGSKA (reference sequence). Losses at the gene ends were 4 bases for V and 5 bases for J; bases not matched to a gene: 5. CDR3 sequence: CSATGQLNEQYF. As DNA, the CDR3 is TGCAGTGCTACGGGACAGCTTAACGAGCAGTACTTC.

The rearrangement uses TRBV29-1 and TRBJ1-1; D might be TRBD1 (5 bases). The CDR3 length is 12 residues. CDR1 is SQVTM, CDR2 ANQGSEA, per germline. Trimming left V 4 bases short and J 5 bases short, with 11 bases between. CDR3 DNA: TGCAGCGTTGGGAATGAGGGGACTGAAGCTTTCTTT. It yields the protein CSVGNEGTEAFF. Based on the CDR3 plus reference TRBV29-1 and TRBJ1-1, the full variable domain is SAVISQKPSRDICQRGTSLTIQCQVDSQVTMMFWYRQQPGQSLTLIATANQGSEATYESGFVIDKFPISRPNLTFSTLTVSNMSPEDSSIYLCSVGNEGTEAFFGQGTRLTVV.

J is TRBJ2-3 and V is TRBV12-3 or TRBV12-4, with D possibly matching TRBD2 (5 bases). The CDR3 length is 12 residues. The V gene lost 7 bases and the J gene lost 6 bases, with 11 bases spanning the gap. DNA of the CDR3: TGTGCCAGCACGACTGGGGAGGATACGCAGTATTTT. Amino acid sequence: CASTTGEDTQYF.

This clonotype was counted at least ten times. The V call is TRBV20-1, the J call TRBJ1-1; no definite D call. The CDR3 extends over 13 amino acids. Trimming took 5 bases from V and 2 from J, leaving 12 bases between them. CDR1 DFQATT and CDR2 SNEGSKA come from the germline V gene (reference sequence). CDR3 in DNA: TGCAGTGCTTGGTGGGGTGGAAACACTGAAGCTTTCTTT. It is translated as CSAWWGGNTEAFF.

This clonotype was seen a few times. V and J are TRBV20-1 and TRBJ2-1; D ambiguous. V dropped 1 base and J dropped 4 bases, with 11 bases sitting between them. The CDR3 contains 14 residues. Looked up from germline, CDR1 is DFQATT and CDR2 is SNEGSKA (reference sequence). The CDR3 DNA sequence: TGCAGTGCTAGAGTTAGGGCTATTTACAATGAGCAGTTCTTC. It is translated as CSARVRAIYNEQFF.

This clonotype was counted a few times. The chain joins TRBV29-1 to TRBJ2-7; perhaps TRBD1 as D (6 bases). The CDR3 has 15 amino acids. CDR1 is SQVTM and CDR2 is ANQGSEA in the germline V gene. Trimming pared 0 bases from V and 0 bases from J, leaving 12 bases between. The CDR3 DNA sequence: TGCAGCGTTGAAGATCAAGGGGGTAGCTCCTACGAGCAGTACTTC. Amino acids: CSVEDQGGSSYEQYF.

Worth noting for this clonotype: The germline gene is not matched at one end of the junction; a read error may be the cause. The genes are TRBV7-7 and TRBJ2-2; the match to TRBD2 covers 9 bases. Germline V gene data show CDR1 as SSHAT and CDR2 as FNYEAQ (reference sequence). CDR3 length: 16 residues. Written as DNA, the CDR3 is TGTGCTAGCAGCCCCCATAGTAGCGGGGGAAGCGGGGAGCTGTTTTTT. This codes for CASSPHSSGGSGELFF.